These 4 T cell receptor beta chains originate from one sample sequenced in a study of shared clonotypes between healthy human individuals. Method: immunoSEQ multiplex PCR; TCRdb's copy keeps in-frame clones and lacks some. The table lists about 640,000 clones, 55% to 75% of them singletons, with approximately 1.8% in the top ten. The sequenced material came from memory CD4+ T cells sorted from blood. Subset here: CD45RA-negative fraction. These receptors all come from a woman in her thirties in good health.

The CDR3 spells CASSMGTGGFYGYTF. For the CDR3, the DNA is TGTGCCAGCAGTATGGGGACAGGGGGATTCTATGGCTACACCTTC. The rearrangement joins TRBV27 to TRBJ1-2, with 11 nucleotides matching TRBD1. This CDR3 has 15 amino acids. CDR1 is MNHEY and CDR2 is SMNVEV in the germline V gene (reference sequence). V shed 5 bases and J 4 bases; nucleotides not matched to a gene: 6.

The chain recombines TRBV5-1 with TRBJ2-5, with TRBD2 matching 8 bases. This CDR3 contains 16 residues. V lost 4 bases to trimming and J lost 0 bases; unmatched junction nucleotides: 8. The germline CDR1 and CDR2 sequences are SGHRS and YFSETQ. The CDR3 spells CASSPRTSGNQETQYF. In DNA, the CDR3 is TGCGCCAGCAGCCCCCGTACTAGCGGAAACCAAGAGACCCAGTACTTC.

About this clone: Other nucleotide sequences from this sample produce the same CDR3. The chain is built from TRBV5-1 and TRBJ2-7; D uncertain. The germline gives CDR1 SGHRS, CDR2 YFSETQ. V gave up 0 bases and J gave up 4 bases, with 5 bases separating them. The length of the CDR3 is 12 residues. The DNA for the CDR3 is TGCGCCAGCAGCTTGGTAGGGTACGAGCAGTACTTC. It codes for CASSLVGYEQYF.

The CDR3 sequence is CASSHQRVQFF. CDR3 in DNA: TGCGCCAGCAGCCACCAGCGAGTGCAGTTCTTC. This sequence joins TRBV4-1 and TRBJ2-1, with unresolved D. The V end was cut by 3 bases, the J end by 12 bases, with 9 bases between. CDR3 length: 11 amino acids. Per germline, CDR1 MGHRA and CDR2 YSYEKL.